Included here is one TCR beta chain sequence, with context. Peripheral blood came from all dose cohorts at three timepoints. This record belongs to a study of OX40 agonist ivuxolimab in advanced cancers. Data came from immunoSEQ multiplex PCR; TCRdb stores just in-frame clones and leaves some out. This sample carries 81,000 or so clones, roughly nine tenths of them seen once, and the ten largest clones take more than 7.5%. This CDR3 has 13 residues. Trimming took 4 bases from V and 2 from J, leaving 7 bases between them. Germline CDR1 reads SGDLS; CDR2 reads YYNGEE. The sample in question was CD4+ or CD8+ T cells sorted from blood, obtained in a trial of the OX40 agonist ivuxolimab. This TCR was recovered from an adult with an advanced solid tumor such as melanoma, head and neck, liver or kidney cancer. The chain joins TRBV9 to TRBJ1-3; D gene ambiguous. CDR3 region: CASSQIAGNTIYF. The CDR3 DNA reads TGTGCCAGCAGCCAAATAGCTGGAAACACCATATATTTT. The whole variable domain, filled in from reference TRBV9 and TRBJ1-3, reads DSGVTQTPKHLITATGQRVTLRCSPRSGDLSVYWYQQSLDQGLQFLIQYYNGEERAKGNILERFSAQQFPDLHSELNLSSLELGDSALYFCASSQIAGNTIYFGEGSWLTVV.